A single sample is the source of the 18 T cell receptor beta chains below, sequenced in a study of post-analysis software for immune sequencing data. What these receptors recognize is not known. Study-level findings and limits: Compared with controls, patients had more of about 5 TRBV segments, including TRBV5-6, TRBV5-1 and TRBV20-1.

Unique-molecular-identifier-tagged TCR beta cDNA libraries were used. TCRdb ran MiXCR on the PCR reads and lists one entry per CDR3 protein. The table records some 800,000 distinct CDR3 sequences, 46% of them present only once. Material: blood. The receptors here all came from a girl aged 10 to 17 with multiple sclerosis.

This clonotype came up a few times. The chain uses TRBV7-2 and TRBJ2-7, with 7 bases identical to TRBD2. Germline lookup yields CDR1 SGHTA and CDR2 FQGNSA. The CDR3 is 14 amino acids. J lost 2 bases, V lost 4 bases, and 5 bases had no gene match. In DNA, the CDR3 is TGTGCCAGCAGCTACCGGGAGGCAGCCTACGAGCAGTACTTC. Translating gives CASSYREAAYEQYF.

This clonotype was counted a few times. The V and J genes are TRBV6-1 and TRBJ2-3; 8 bases line up with TRBD1. This CDR3 is built from 16 residues. Germline V gives CDR1 MNHNS, CDR2 SASEGT. With V trimmed by 3 bases and J by 2 bases, 7 bases remained unmatched. The CDR3 reads CASSEYGQGPTDTQYF. The DNA of the CDR3 is TGTGCCAGCAGTGAGTACGGACAGGGTCCCACAGATACGCAGTATTTT.

This chain links TRBV27 with TRBJ2-5; the D call may be TRBD1 or TRBD2 (5 bases each). Germline CDR1 reads MNHEY; CDR2 reads SMNVEV (reference sequence). Trimming left V 5 bases short and J 2 bases short, with 12 bases between. This CDR3 region has 14 residues. CDR3 sequence (DNA): TGTGCCAGCAGTAACCCGGGACGACAAGAGACCCAGTACTTC. Its translation: CASSNPGRQETQYF.

The J gene is TRBJ2-6, the V gene TRBV6-2 or TRBV6-3; unclear D gene. Germline V gene data show CDR1 as MNHEY and CDR2 as SVGEGT. CDR3 size: 15 residues. Trimming took off 6 bases at V and 1 base at J, with 10 bases between the two ends. CDR3 DNA: TGTGCCAGCAGCCCCGGGTATTCTGGGGCCAACGTCCTGACTTTC. Its translation: CASSPGYSGANVLTF.

The table lists this clonotype with a few counts. V is TRBV24-1 and J is TRBJ2-7; no clear D gene. TRBJ2-5 explains the end of the DNA better; the J call may be wrong. Germline-derived CDR1 and CDR2 are KGHDR and SFDVKD. The CDR3 runs to 12 residues. The CDR3 loop is CATSDPGETQYF. Written as DNA, the CDR3 is TGTGCCACCAGTGACCCGGGAGAGACCCAGTACTTC.

This chain joins TRBV7-2 and TRBJ2-1, with D unclear. The CDR3 is 13 amino acids. Trimming shortened V by 1 base and J by 15 bases, and 16 bases separated the two germline ends. CDR1 is SGHTA, CDR2 FQGNSA, per germline. CDR3: CASSLGGGKNGFF. In nucleotides, the CDR3 is TGTGCCAGCAGCTTAGGAGGCGGAAAGAATGGGTTCTTC.

The V and J genes are TRBV7-9 and TRBJ1-2, with 7 bases fitting TRBD1. CDR3 size: 16 residues. With 0 bases clipped from V and 4 bases from J, the junction kept 8 bases outside the gene matches. The germline gives CDR1 SEHNR, CDR2 FQNEAQ (reference sequence). The CDR3 DNA sequence: TGTGCCAGCAGCTTAGCCGGAAACAGGGGACTCTATGGCTACACCTTC. It is translated as CASSLAGNRGLYGYTF.

The chain employs TRBV3-1 and TRBJ1-2, with D unresolved. V dropped 5 bases and J dropped 2 bases, with 15 bases sitting between them. Per germline, CDR1 LGHDT and CDR2 YNNKEL (reference sequence). The CDR3 has 15 residues. As DNA, the CDR3 is TGTGCCAGCAGCGAGACATCGGTCGGAAACTATGGCTACACCTTC. This translates into CASSETSVGNYGYTF.

This clonotype was picked up a small number of times. The chain uses TRBV7-2 and TRBJ2-3; maybe TRBD1 (5 bases). Trimming left V 0 bases short and J 1 base short, with 14 bases between. CDR3 length: 17 amino acids. From germline, CDR1 is SGHTA and CDR2 FQGNSA. The CDR3: CASSLAPQGRGTDTQYF. DNA of the CDR3: TGTGCCAGCAGCTTAGCCCCGCAGGGAAGGGGCACAGATACGCAGTATTTT.

This clonotype was recorded once. The V call is TRBV7-9, the J call TRBJ2-3, with 12 bases that match TRBD2. From germline, CDR1 is SEHNR and CDR2 FQNEAQ (reference sequence). V lost 4 bases and J lost 2; bases outside the gene matches: 4. CDR3 length equals 16 residues. CDR3 amino acids: CASSSTSGRNTDTQYF. The CDR3 nucleotides are TGTGCCAGCAGCTCGACTAGCGGGAGAAACACAGATACGCAGTATTTT.

V usage is TRBV7-9 and J usage is TRBJ1-2; D is perhaps TRBD1 (6 bases). The CDR3 sequence is 16 residues long. Germline CDR1 SEHNR, CDR2 FQNEAQ (reference sequence). V shed 3 bases and J shed 4 bases, with 18 bases lying between them. The CDR3 reads CASSLRTDYLLYGYTF. As DNA, the CDR3 is TGTGCCAGCAGCTTGAGGACAGACTACCTACTCTATGGCTACACCTTC. The full variable domain, its missing parts supplied by reference TRBV7-9 and TRBJ1-2, is DTGVSQNPRHKITKRGQNVTFRCDPISEHNRLYWYRQTLGQGPEFLTYFQNEAQLEKSRLLSDRFSAERPKGSFSTLEIQRTEQGDSAMYLCASSLRTDYLLYGYTFGSGTRLTVV.

V and J are TRBV6-6 and TRBJ2-1; TRBD2 is a possible D gene (6 bases). Deletions cut 6 bases from V and 0 bases from J, with 9 bases between. CDR3 length: 14 amino acids. Per germline, CDR1 MNHNY and CDR2 SVGAGI (reference sequence). The CDR3 reads CASSPSDSYNEQFF. Written as DNA, the CDR3 is TGTGCCAGCAGCCCTAGCGACTCCTACAATGAGCAGTTCTTC.

The chain is built from TRBV5-6 and TRBJ2-7; D not certain. CDR3 length equals 17 residues. The ends were cut back, 4 bases at V and 2 bases at J, with 22 bases in the middle. CDR1 is SGHDT and CDR2 is YYEEEE in the germline V gene. DNA for the CDR3: TGTGCCAGCAGCCCCCCTCGGCGTCCCGCTTATCCCTACGAGCAGTACTTC. It is translated as CASSPPRRPAYPYEQYF. The variable domain in full, completed from reference TRBV5-6 and TRBJ2-7, reads DAGVTQSPTHLIKTRGQQVTLRCSPKSGHDTVSWYQQALGQGPQFIFQYYEEEERQRGNFPDRFSGHQFPNYSSELNVNALLLGDSALYLCASSPPRRPAYPYEQYFGPGTRLTVT.

This clonotype was observed a handful of times. The gene calls are TRBV4-3 and TRBJ2-7; tentative D call: TRBD1 (6 bases). The ends were cut back, 2 bases at V and 2 bases at J, with 22 bases in the middle. Germline CDR1 and CDR2: LGHNA and YSLEER. The CDR3 consists of 18 residues. The chain's CDR3 is CASSQRSERTAVPYEQYF. The CDR3 region has the DNA TGCGCCAGCAGCCAACGATCTGAAAGGACAGCCGTCCCCTACGAGCAGTACTTC.

The chain uses TRBV3-1 and TRBJ2-5, with 8 bases that match TRBD2. V was pared by 4 bases and J by 2 bases, with 12 bases of the junction left unmatched. The CDR3 length is 17 residues. In germline, CDR1 is LGHDT, CDR2 YNNKEL (reference sequence). CDR3 protein: CASSREEVRLAQETQYF. The CDR3 coding sequence is TGTGCCAGCAGCCGGGAGGAGGTGAGACTAGCGCAAGAGACCCAGTACTTC.

V gene TRBV7-8 combines with J gene TRBJ2-1, with 8 bases lining up with TRBD2. The V gene end was trimmed by 3 bases and the J gene end by 4 bases; junction bases not matched to a gene: 8. Germline loops: CDR1 SGHVS, CDR2 FQNEAQ. The CDR3 has 16 residues. CDR3 sequence: CASSFLSTSGYNEQFF. The CDR3 coding sequence is TGTGCCAGCAGCTTCCTCTCAACTAGCGGATACAATGAGCAGTTCTTC.

The chain has TRBV2 and TRBJ2-7, with 7 bases aligning to TRBD2. J gave up 0 bases and V 5 bases, and 13 bases lay outside the gene matches. Per the germline V gene, CDR1 is SNHLY and CDR2 is FYNNEI. The CDR3 is made up of 17 amino acids. The CDR3 spells CASSLSPSGVSSYEQYF. The CDR3 region has the DNA TGTGCCAGCAGTTTATCGCCTAGCGGAGTTAGCTCCTACGAGCAGTACTTC.

The chain combines TRBV6-5 with TRBJ2-5; no clear D. Germline assignment: CDR1 MNHEY and CDR2 SVGAGI. This CDR3 spans 14 amino acids. V was shortened by 0 bases and J by 1 base, with 6 bases between the two germline ends. The CDR3 DNA is TGTGCCAGCAGTTACTCGACCATCCAAGAGACCCAGTACTTC. This codes for CASSYSTIQETQYF.